This is a list of T cell receptor beta chains from one sample in a study of Graves' ophthalmopathy and Graves' hyperthyroidism. TCRdb re-analysed the multiplex PCR reads in MiXCR, keeping a single row per CDR3 protein. The sample shows roughly 610,000 distinct CDR3 sequences, about 24% of them seen only once. Source material: peripheral blood. These TCRs come from a woman under 30 with stable Graves' hyperthyroidism. Some clones in this sample may be carry-over from other donors' samples. CDR3s include the opening cysteine and the closing phenylalanine or tryptophan. Each record gives: J gene, V gene, clone size, D gene, CDR3 DNA, CDR3 protein. D genes are given only for firm matches. Clone size, where shown, is once, few, many, or a class for clones that have expanded.

TRBJ2-5	TRBV6-1	many	TRBD2	TGTGCCAGCAGCAGGACTAGCGGGAGTGTGGGAGAGACCCAGTACTTC	CASSRTSGSVGETQYF
TRBJ2-1	TRBV28	many	-	TGTGCCAGCAGTAGACAGATGATCGATGAGCAGTTCTTC	CASSRQMIDEQFF
TRBJ1-3	TRBV28	many	-	TGTGCCAGCACCCCCCCCTTGGCCGCAGACTCTGGAAACACCATATATTTT	CASTPPLAADSGNTIYF
TRBJ1-1	TRBV19	many	-	TGTGCCAGTAGTACTCCTCTCAGGGGAGAGACTGAAGCTTTCTTT	CASSTPLRGETEAFF
TRBJ2-7	TRBV20-1	many	-	TGCAGTGCTAGAAACGGGAACTCCTACGAGCAGTACTTC	CSARNGNSYEQYF
TRBJ1-2	TRBV6-1	-	-	TGTGCCAGCAGTGAAATCGGGGAAGGCTATGGCTACACCTTC	CASSEIGEGYGYTF
TRBJ1-2	TRBV5-1	many	-	TGCGCCAGCAGCCATGGCTATGGCTACACCTTC	CASSHGYGYTF
TRBJ2-5	TRBV5-1	many	-	TGCGCCAGCAGCTTGGGTCTGCGCCAAGAGACCCAGTACTTC	CASSLGLRQETQYF
TRBJ2-5	TRBV20-1	-	-	TGCAGTGCAACCTCATCGGACATCCAGAGAGAGACCCAGTACTTC	CSATSSDIQRETQYF
TRBJ1-1	TRBV6-1	many	-	TGTGCCAGCAGTGATGGGTTGGGGGCCCTGGCTTTCTTT	CASSDGLGALAFF
TRBJ1-3	TRBV20-1	-	-	TGCAGTGCATTACGGGGGGGGAGCTCTGGAAACACCATATATTTT	CSALRGGSSGNTIYF
TRBJ1-1	TRBV7-2	many	-	TGTGCCAGCAGCTTATTGCTTACGGGGGGAAACACTGAAGCTTTCTTT	CASSLLLTGGNTEAFF
TRBJ1-5	TRBV6-1	-	-	TGTGCCAGCTCTATGAGCTGGGGGGCGGGGCAGCCCCAGCATTTT	CASSMSWGAGQPQHF
TRBJ2-5	TRBV5-8	many	-	TGTGCCAGCAGCTTAATCACCCAGTACTTC	CASSLITQYF
TRBJ2-7	TRBV5-1	-	-	TGCGCCAGCAGCCCGCCCCGGGACACCGGCTCCTACGAGCAGTACTTC	CASSPPRDTGSYEQYF
TRBJ1-1	TRBV4-1	many	TRBD1	TGCGCCAGCAGCGACGACAGGGGCCTTTTCACTGAAGCTTTCTTT	CASSDDRGLFTEAFF
TRBJ1-2	TRBV6-1	many	-	TGTGCCAGCTTTTGGGGGCTTGATGGCTACACCTTC	CASFWGLDGYTF
TRBJ2-7	TRBV12-3/TRBV12-4	many	TRBD1	TGTGCCAGCAGTTTAGGATTGGGACAGTCATCCTACGAGCAGTACTTC	CASSLGLGQSSYEQYF
TRBJ1-2	TRBV6-2/TRBV6-3	-	-	TGTGCCAGCAGTTACTCGGAGGGAGATGGCTATGGCTACACCTTC	CASSYSEGDGYGYTF
TRBJ2-5	TRBV2	few	-	TGTGCCAGCACCCCCCCGGTCGCAGCCGGGGTTGCCCAGTACTTC	CASTPPVAAGVAQYF
TRBJ2-7	TRBV28	-	TRBD1	TGTGCCAGCGCGCTAGGGGGACAGGGAGGCGAGCAGTACTTC	CASALGGQGGEQYF
TRBJ1-1	TRBV14	many	-	TGTGCCAGCAGCCAAGGCCGGTACACTGAAGCTTTCTTT	CASSQGRYTEAFF
TRBJ1-5	TRBV19	many	-	TGTGCCAGTAGTGCCGGGCCTCCTAGCAATCAGCCCCAGCATTTT	CASSAGPPSNQPQHF
TRBJ1-5	TRBV6-5	-	-	TGTGCCAGCAGTTACAGGGAAAGTCAGCCCCAGCATTTT	CASSYRESQPQHF
TRBJ2-5	TRBV6-4	-	TRBD2	TGTGCCAGCAGCCTCGGGGGGGCGCAGGGGACCCAGTACTTC	CASSLGGAQGTQYF
TRBJ2-7	TRBV15	many	-	TGTGCCACCAGCAGAGATTGGGGTCAGTCCTACGAGCAGTACTTC	CATSRDWGQSYEQYF
TRBJ2-7	TRBV28	few	-	TGTGCCAGCAGTTTCACCATGACTAGTTCCGAGCAGTACTTC	CASSFTMTSSEQYF
TRBJ2-7	TRBV15	many	-	TGTGCCACCAGCAGAGATTTCCTTGGACAGATCTACGAGCAGTACTTC	CATSRDFLGQIYEQYF
TRBJ2-4	TRBV6-4	-	-	TGTGTCAGCAGCCCCTTGATAGAGCTAGCCAAAAACATTCAGTACTTC	CVSSPLIELAKNIQYF
TRBJ1-5	TRBV6-2/TRBV6-3	many	-	TGTGCCAGCAGTTACTCGGACAGTCTATATCAGCCCCAGCATTTT	CASSYSDSLYQPQHF
TRBJ2-7	TRBV29-1	-	-	TGCAGCGCCTTATTTGCGGTGAACTACGAGCAGTACTTC	CSALFAVNYEQYF
TRBJ2-1	TRBV20-1	many	-	TGCAGTGCCATCCCGGGACATAACAATGAGCAGTTCTTC	CSAIPGHNNEQFF
TRBJ2-5	TRBV6-2/TRBV6-3	many	-	TGTGCCAGCTCCGTTCGGGAGACCCAGTACTTC	CASSVRETQYF
TRBJ1-2	TRBV5-1	few	TRBD1	TGCGCCAGCAGCTTGTCACCTGCCAGGGGGAGCTATGGCTACACCTTC	CASSLSPARGSYGYTF
TRBJ2-7	TRBV19	few	TRBD2	TGTGCCAGTAGTGTCGGGACTAGCGGGAGTAGGGAGCAGTACTTC	CASSVGTSGSREQYF
TRBJ1-2	TRBV30	-	-	TGTGCCTGGAGGCGCACGCCGAACTATGGCTACACCTTC	CAWRRTPNYGYTF
TRBJ1-2	TRBV29-1	-	TRBD1	TGCAGCGTCGGACAGGCCGCCTATGGCTACACCTTC	CSVGQAAYGYTF
TRBJ2-2	TRBV10-3	few	-	TGTGCCATCAGTGAGTCGCCCGGGGAGCTGTTTTTT	CAISESPGELFF
TRBJ2-7	TRBV6-5	many	TRBD1	TGTGCCAGCACCCGGGACAGGGGTTACGAGCAGTACTTC	CASTRDRGYEQYF
TRBJ2-7	TRBV29-1	many	-	TGCAGCGTTCTCGTTGCGGGGAACTACGAGCAGTACTTC	CSVLVAGNYEQYF
TRBJ1-6	TRBV4-2	-	TRBD1	TGTGCCAGCAGCCCCCAGCGGCAGGGGGGAAATTCACCCCTCCACTTT	CASSPQRQGGNSPLHF
TRBJ2-5	TRBV6-1	many	TRBD2	TGTGCCAGCGAAATAGGAATAGCGGGGGGGCAAGAGACCCAGTACTTC	CASEIGIAGGQETQYF
TRBJ1-5	TRBV6-1	many	-	TGTGCCAGCAGCCCGTCGGACAGATATAGCAATCAGCCCCAGCATTTT	CASSPSDRYSNQPQHF
TRBJ1-1	TRBV5-1	many	TRBD1	TGCGCCAGCAGCTTGGGTACAGGGGCCCGGGGTAATGCTGAAGCTTTCTTT	CASSLGTGARGNAEAFF
TRBJ1-1	TRBV6-1	-	TRBD1	TGTGCCACCCTTTACAGGGGGCGAAGAGCTTTCTTT	CATLYRGRRAFF
TRBJ1-6	TRBV6-1	few	-	TGTGCCACCCGGCAAGTGACCTATAATTCACCCCTCCACTTT	CATRQVTYNSPLHF
TRBJ2-2	TRBV27	-	TRBD1	TGTGCCAGTCGGACAGGGGGGTCCGGGGAGCTGTTTTTT	CASRTGGSGELFF
TRBJ2-4	TRBV20-1	-	TRBD2	TGCAGTGCTAGTCAGGGAGGGGTCAAAAACATTCAGTACTTC	CSASQGGVKNIQYF
TRBJ1-1	TRBV6-5	many	-	TGTGCCAGCAGTTACCGTCAGGGGAACACTGAAGCTTTCTTT	CASSYRQGNTEAFF
TRBJ1-5	TRBV20-1	many	-	TGCAGTGCTGACTCTGACCTTCCGGGTTCGGGCAATCAGCCCCAGCATTTT	CSADSDLPGSGNQPQHF